The clone carrying this T cell receptor beta chain was seen many times. These data are taken from a study of low-dose radiotherapy and immunotherapy resistance in tumors. For the study at large: Cyclophosphamide went in intravenously at 200 mg/m2 every two weeks, one day before radiation and immunotherapy.

CDR3 length: 15 residues. The germline V and J ends were trimmed by 4 bases and 5 bases, with 18 bases remaining between them. From germline, CDR1 is SGHNT and CDR2 YYREEE (reference sequence). cDNA synthesis used a TRAV/TRBV-specific primer set for both chains. Over roughly 20 PCR cycles, TCRs were amplified from a constant-region primer and V-primer adapter. In vitro transcription served to amplify the isolated mRNA. TCRdb ran MiXCR on the reads and lists one entry per CDR3 protein. The sample shows more than 85,000 distinct CDR3 sequences, around 9.2% of them seen only once. Time point meaning: before trial treatment.

This receptor was identified in a male donor with prostate cancer. The rearrangement uses TRBV5-4 and TRBJ2-5; D call uncertain. Sequencing used PBMCs, obtained before treatment. CDR3 DNA: TGTGCCAGCAGCCCGTCGGCAGCCGGGCGGGAGACCCAGTACTTC. Translated, it gives CASSPSAAGRETQYF. Supplemented by reference TRBV5-4 and TRBJ2-5, the full variable domain reads ETGVTQSPTHLIKTRGQQVTLRCSSQSGHNTVSWYQQALGQGPQFIFQYYREEENGRGNFPPRFSGLQFPNYSSELNVNALELDDSALYLCASSPSAAGRETQYFGPGTRLLVL.